These 14 T cell receptor beta chains came from one sample sequenced in a study of shared clonotypes between healthy human individuals (dated by TCRdb to the early 2020s). To prepare the library, the immunoSEQ multiplex PCR assay was applied. This is the immuneACCESS table as TCRdb keeps it, with only in-frame sequences that have V and J called. A part of the clones is gone; compared with another copy, unresolved V genes explain less than half, and the rest is unexplained. The sample table holds some 2,500,000 clones, of which under 95% were seen once. Together, the top ten hold around 0.38% of the sample. The sequenced sample consisted of naive CD4+ T cells from PBMCs. This specimen's cell subset or site label, interpreted: CD45RA+ positively selected. The receptor source for this set is a man younger than 30 in good health. Some clones in this sample may be carry-over from other donors' samples.

The chain carries TRBV5-1 and TRBJ1-1; D unresolved. CDR1 and CDR2 from the germline V gene are SGHRS and YFSETQ. Deletions cut 0 bases from V and 3 bases from J, with 12 bases between. This CDR3 is built from 15 residues. In DNA, the CDR3 is TGCGCCAGCAGCTTGGAGGCGCCTACTCACACTGAAGCTTTCTTT. Its protein is CASSLEAPTHTEAFF.

This chain connects TRBV6-1 to TRBJ2-7; 9 bases agree with TRBD2. Unmatched junction bases numbered 5, after V lost 3 bases and J lost 2 bases. This CDR3 comprises 15 residues. Looked up from germline, CDR1 is MNHNS and CDR2 is SASEGT. The CDR3 sequence is CASSDRLAATYEQYF. The CDR3 DNA follows: TGTGCCAGCAGTGACCGACTAGCGGCTACCTACGAGCAGTACTTC.

The V call is TRBV28, the J call TRBJ2-6; TRBD1 matches at 9 bases. J gave up 1 base and V 3 bases, and 1 base lay outside the gene matches. CDR3 length: 16 amino acids. Germline V gene data show CDR1 as MDHEN and CDR2 as SYDVKM. The CDR3 loop reads CASSLTGGSGANVLTF. The CDR3 DNA is TGTGCCAGCAGTTTGACAGGGGGGTCTGGGGCCAACGTCCTGACTTTC.

This clone was observed a handful of times. V gene TRBV5-6 combines with J gene TRBJ2-3; 10 bases match TRBD2. With V trimmed by 1 base and J by 4 bases, 9 bases remained unmatched. The germline V gene encodes CDR1 SGHDT and CDR2 YYEEEE. The CDR3 loop spans 17 amino acids. This chain's CDR3 is CASSLLGASGSPDTQYF. Here the CDR3 DNA reads TGTGCCAGCAGCTTGCTAGGGGCTAGCGGGAGTCCAGATACGCAGTATTTT. Full variable domain (outside the CDR3, taken from reference TRBV5-6 and TRBJ2-3): DAGVTQSPTHLIKTRGQQVTLRCSPKSGHDTVSWYQQALGQGPQFIFQYYEEEERQRGNFPDRFSGHQFPNYSSELNVNALLLGDSALYLCASSLLGASGSPDTQYFGPGTRLTVL.

This clone was seen more than once but under ten times. Different DNA sequences within this sample yield the same CDR3. This chain joins TRBV14 and TRBJ1-2; a weak D match, TRBD1 (5 bases). V was cut by 4 bases and J by 2 bases, with 5 bases left in between. The CDR3 consists of 12 residues. Per the germline V gene, CDR1 is SGHDN and CDR2 is FVKESK. The CDR3 region has the DNA TGTGCCAGCAGCCCAGGGAACTATGGCTACACCTTC. Translated, it gives CASSPGNYGYTF.

This clone has just one count. The chain combines TRBV14 with TRBJ1-1, with TRBD1 identical over 11 bases. The CDR3 is 17 amino acids. Trimming cost V 6 bases and J 1 base; bases outside gene matches: 10. Germline V gene data show CDR1 as SGHDN and CDR2 as FVKESK. CDR3 DNA sequence: TGTGCCAGCAGGGGCCCCCGGGACAGGGGGGGGAACACTGAAGCTTTCTTT. Protein: CASRGPRDRGGNTEAFF.

The CDR3 DNA reads as TGCGCCAGCAGCTTGGGAAATAGCGGGAGTTCCAATGAGCAGTTCTTC. Translating it yields CASSLGNSGSSNEQFF. The J gene is TRBJ2-1, the V gene TRBV5-1; 9 bases map to TRBD2. In germline, CDR1 is SGHRS, CDR2 YFSETQ. The CDR3 runs 16 residues. Trimming at V came to 0 bases and at J to 6 bases, leaving 7 bases not matched to a gene.

This clone came up once. V gene TRBV7-8 combines with J gene TRBJ2-7; TRBD1 matches 9 bases. With V trimmed by 2 bases and J by 5 bases, 7 bases remained unmatched. CDR1 and CDR2 (germline): SGHVS, FQNEAQ. The CDR3 runs 15 residues. The CDR3 region is CASSLRPGQGDEQYF. CDR3 bases: TGTGCCAGCAGCTTAAGACCGGGACAGGGAGACGAGCAGTACTTC.

The gene calls are TRBV27 and TRBJ2-1; no clear D. CDR1 is MNHEY, CDR2 SMNVEV, per germline (reference sequence). V lost 2 bases and J lost 0, with 11 bases in between. The CDR3 totals 16 residues. The CDR3 DNA reads as TGTGCCAGCAGTTTACTCGGCGGCCGCTCCTACAATGAGCAGTTCTTC. Translated, it gives CASSLLGGRSYNEQFF.

The chain couples TRBV19 to TRBJ1-4; maybe TRBD1 (5 bases). V was cut by 7 bases and J by 8 bases, with 17 bases left in between. The germline V gene encodes CDR1 LNHDA and CDR2 SQIVND (reference sequence). This CDR3 is 14 amino acids long. DNA of the CDR3: TGTGCCAGTAACTGGCAGGGCCCTGGGGAAAAACTGTTTTTT. Translated: CASNWQGPGEKLFF.

As regards this clone: Other DNA variants within this sample encode the same CDR3. The V gene is TRBV19, the J gene TRBJ1-2, with D perhaps matching TRBD1 (5 bases). Looked up from germline, CDR1 is LNHDA and CDR2 is SQIVND (reference sequence). V was cut by 5 bases and J by 4 bases, with 14 bases left in between. The CDR3 length is 14 residues. CDR3 bases: TGTGCCAGTAGTCGGCAGGGTAGTAGCTATGGCTACACCTTC. Its protein product is CASSRQGSSYGYTF.

J is TRBJ1-2 and V is TRBV19; no reliable D call. Trimming left V 7 bases short and J 6 bases short, with 9 bases between. The CDR3 covers 11 residues. Looked up from germline, CDR1 is LNHDA and CDR2 is SQIVND (reference sequence). The CDR3 DNA reads TGTGCCAGTAAACTGGCAGATGGCTACACCTTC. It specifies CASKLADGYTF.

This chain joins TRBV28 and TRBJ2-7, with TRBD1 as a possible D gene (6 bases). Trimming left V 7 bases short and J 2 bases short, with 18 bases between. Germline lookup yields CDR1 MDHEN and CDR2 SYDVKM. CDR3 length equals 15 residues. The DNA for the CDR3 is TGTGCCAGCACCCGATACAGGACAGTAACCTACGAGCAGTACTTC. It encodes CASTRYRTVTYEQYF.

This chain joins TRBV28 and TRBJ2-1; 7 bases match TRBD2. This CDR3 region has 18 residues. The V gene end was trimmed by 2 bases and the J gene end by 6 bases; junction bases not matched to a gene: 16. From germline, CDR1 is MDHEN and CDR2 SYDVKM. The CDR3 region is CASSLGAGITVRPNEQFF. The CDR3 DNA reads TGTGCCAGCAGTTTAGGAGCGGGAATTACCGTACGTCCCAATGAGCAGTTCTTC.